A selection of T cell receptor beta chains follows, all from one sample in a study of PD-1 blockade in classical Hodgkin lymphoma. Method: immunoSEQ multiplex PCR; TCRdb's copy keeps in-frame clones and lacks some. The data hold about 44,000 clones, with 55% to 80% observed a single time. The source material was peripheral blood mononuclear cells (PBMCs), sampled before the fourth cycle of nivolumab. Receptor source: a human donor with classical Hodgkin lymphoma. Each CDR3 is given with its conserved first and last residue.

v_gene: TRBV18
CDR3aa: CASSPKPSTGELFF

v_gene: TRBV5-1
CDR3aa: CASSLEPLNTEAFF

v_gene: TRBV28
CDR3aa: CASSSYGSTTEAFF

v_gene: TRBV5-1
CDR3aa: CASSLSTSSTGELFF

v_gene: TRBV28
CDR3aa: CASSGGGRRTDTQYF

v_gene: TRBV30
CDR3aa: CAWSGGTGKAIQYF

v_gene: TRBV6-5
CDR3aa: CASSTQGQGLLGYTF

v_gene: TRBV6-5
CDR3aa: CASTRAGDYTF

v_gene: TRBV6-5
CDR3aa: CASSYSGRGLTDTQYF

v_gene: TRBV7-9
CDR3aa: CASSSGGGSYEQYF

v_gene: TRBV10-2
CDR3aa: CASSDQTGDTQYF

v_gene: TRBV7-3
CDR3aa: CASSFLASGRAATGELFF

v_gene: TRBV10-3
CDR3aa: CAISRDRDQPQHF

v_gene: TRBV5-4
CDR3aa: CASSLSTGVYNEQFF

v_gene: TRBV29-1
CDR3aa: CSVGGGSNQPQHF

v_gene: TRBV4-3
CDR3aa: CASSQDLALAPLHF